This T cell receptor (beta chain) was recorded in a study of OX40 agonist ivuxolimab in advanced cancers. Across the study: Dose-escalation cases comprised hepatocellular carcinoma, melanoma, renal cell or head and neck cancer. Three dose-escalation patients had partial responses: one with hepatocellular carcinoma and two with cutaneous melanoma.

The CDR3 runs 16 residues. Trimming cost V 6 bases and J 4 bases, with 21 bases left between them. CDR1 and CDR2 (germline): WSHSY, SAAADI. Sequencing used immunoSEQ multiplex PCR; TCRdb keeps in-frame clones, though not all of them. The sample shows some 76,000 clones, over 70% of them seen only once. The chain employs TRBV10-2 and TRBJ2-5, with D maybe TRBD1 (5 bases). The source was CD4+ or CD8+ T cells sorted from blood, collected in a trial of the OX40 agonist ivuxolimab. This receptor was taken from an adult with an advanced solid tumor such as melanoma, head and neck, liver or kidney cancer. DNA for the CDR3: TGCGCCAGCAGGGACCCGAGTATAGGGGAAGGAGAGACCCAGTACTTC. Translating it yields CASRDPSIGEGETQYF.